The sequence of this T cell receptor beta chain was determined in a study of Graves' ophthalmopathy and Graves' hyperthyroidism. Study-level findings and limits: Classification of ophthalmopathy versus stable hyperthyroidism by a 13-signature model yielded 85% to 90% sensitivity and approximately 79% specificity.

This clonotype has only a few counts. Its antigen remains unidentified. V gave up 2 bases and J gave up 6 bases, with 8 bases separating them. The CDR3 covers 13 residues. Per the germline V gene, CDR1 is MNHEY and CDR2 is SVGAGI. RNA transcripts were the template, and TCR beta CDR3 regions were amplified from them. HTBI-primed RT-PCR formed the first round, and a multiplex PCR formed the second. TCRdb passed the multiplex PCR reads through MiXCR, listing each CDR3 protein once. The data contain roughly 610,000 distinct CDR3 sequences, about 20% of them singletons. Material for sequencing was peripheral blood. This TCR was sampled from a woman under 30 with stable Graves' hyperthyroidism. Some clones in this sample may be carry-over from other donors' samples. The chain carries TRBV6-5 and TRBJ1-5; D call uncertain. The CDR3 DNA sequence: TGTGCCAGCAGTTACAGGGAGGCTCAGCCCCAGCATTTT. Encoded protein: CASSYREAQPQHF.